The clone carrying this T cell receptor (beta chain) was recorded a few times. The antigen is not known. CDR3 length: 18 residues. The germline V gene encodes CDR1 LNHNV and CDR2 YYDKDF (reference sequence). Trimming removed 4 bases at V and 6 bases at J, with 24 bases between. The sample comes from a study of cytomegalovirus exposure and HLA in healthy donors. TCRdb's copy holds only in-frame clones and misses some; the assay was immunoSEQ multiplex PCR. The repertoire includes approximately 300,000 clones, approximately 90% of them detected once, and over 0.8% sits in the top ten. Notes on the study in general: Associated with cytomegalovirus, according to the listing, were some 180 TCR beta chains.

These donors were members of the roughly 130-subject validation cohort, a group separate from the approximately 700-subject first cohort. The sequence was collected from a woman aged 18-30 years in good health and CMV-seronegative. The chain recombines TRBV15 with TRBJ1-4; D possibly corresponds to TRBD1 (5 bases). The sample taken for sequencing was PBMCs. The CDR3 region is CATSTERALWGGYEKLFF. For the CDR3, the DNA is TGTGCCACCAGCACAGAGCGGGCCCTGTGGGGGGGATATGAAAAACTGTTTTTT.